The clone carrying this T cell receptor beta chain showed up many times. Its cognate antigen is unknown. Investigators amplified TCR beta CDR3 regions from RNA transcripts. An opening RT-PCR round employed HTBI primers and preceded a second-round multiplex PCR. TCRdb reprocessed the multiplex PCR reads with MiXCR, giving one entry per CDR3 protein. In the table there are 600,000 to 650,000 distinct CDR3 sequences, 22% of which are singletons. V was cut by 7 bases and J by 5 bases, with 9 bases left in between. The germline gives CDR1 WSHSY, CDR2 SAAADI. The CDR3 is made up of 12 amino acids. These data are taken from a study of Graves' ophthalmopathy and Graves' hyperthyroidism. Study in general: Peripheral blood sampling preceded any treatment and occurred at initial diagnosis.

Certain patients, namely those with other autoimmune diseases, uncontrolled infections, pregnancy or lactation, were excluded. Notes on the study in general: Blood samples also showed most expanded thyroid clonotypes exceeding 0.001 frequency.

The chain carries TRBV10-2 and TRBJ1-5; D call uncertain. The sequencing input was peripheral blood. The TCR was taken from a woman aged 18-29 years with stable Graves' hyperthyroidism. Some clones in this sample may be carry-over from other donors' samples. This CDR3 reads CASMADDQPQHF. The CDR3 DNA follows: TGCGCCAGCATGGCTGACGATCAGCCCCAGCATTTT.